In this sample, the clone carrying this T cell receptor (beta chain) turned up a few times. This sample stems from a study of blood T cell repertoires in COVID-19. Measured with immunoSEQ multiplex PCR; TCRdb has only the in-frame clones, and not every one. The table includes some 120,000 clones, 70% to 90% detected once. CDR1 is LNHNV and CDR2 is YYDKDF in the germline V gene (reference sequence). Trimming took 4 bases from V and 1 from J, leaving 7 bases between them. CDR3 size: 13 residues. The chain employs TRBV15 and TRBJ1-1; no clear D. The clonotype originates from a woman aged 60 to 75 with acute or convalescent COVID-19. Sequencing was done on a sample of peripheral blood. The CDR3 sequence is CATSKRRNTEAFF. The CDR3 DNA is TGTGCCACCAGCAAAAGGAGGAACACTGAAGCTTTCTTT.